Listed below are T cell receptor beta chains from one sample, sequenced in a study of T cell responses to AZD1222 COVID-19 vaccine. The assay was immunoSEQ multiplex PCR, and TCRdb's table has in-frame clones only and misses some. The sample yields around 99,000 clones, around nine tenths seen once. The sequenced sample was peripheral blood, obtained on day 0 of AZD1222 vaccination. All receptors come from an adult in good health. The CDR3 runs from the conserved cysteine through the conserved F or W. D genes are given only for firm matches. Clone size, where shown, is once, few, many, or a class for clones that have expanded.

V gene	J gene	D gene	clone size	CDR3 DNA	CDR3 protein
TRBV12-5	TRBJ1-2	-	once	TGTGCTAGTGGTTTGGTTTTGCTGGGTAACTATGGCTACACCTTC	CASGLVLLGNYGYTF
TRBV10-3	TRBJ1-2	-	-	TGTGCCATCAGTAAGGACGGAGACTATGGCTACACCTTC	CAISKDGDYGYTF
TRBV29-1	TRBJ1-2	-	-	TGCAGCGGCTCAGCTAACTATGGCTACACCTTC	CSGSANYGYTF
TRBV5-1	TRBJ2-5	-	once	TGCGCCAGCAGCTCCCTAGGCTCCAGGGAGACCCAGTACTTC	CASSSLGSRETQYF
TRBV10-3	TRBJ2-3	-	-	TGTGCCATCATGAGGGGCCAGGGCACAGATACGCAGTATTTT	CAIMRGQGTDTQYF
TRBV4-1	TRBJ1-1	-	-	TGCGCCAGCTCGGGGGTCGGGACTGAAGCTTTCTTT	CASSGVGTEAFF
TRBV6-2/TRBV6-3	TRBJ1-6	-	-	TGTGCCAGCAGTTATCGGCGCAGATACGATAATTCACCCCTCCACTTT	CASSYRRRYDNSPLHF
TRBV7-3	TRBJ1-5	-	-	TGTGCCAGCAACGTACAGCCCCAGCATTTT	CASNVQPQHF
TRBV5-6	TRBJ1-1	-	-	TGTGCCAGCAGCGGCGGACCGAGAACTGAAGCTTTCTTT	CASSGGPRTEAFF
TRBV2	TRBJ1-3	-	-	TGTGCCAGCATTTGGGACCGCAACTCTGGAAACACCATATATTTT	CASIWDRNSGNTIYF
TRBV9	TRBJ1-1	-	-	TGTGCCAGCAGCGTAGCGGCGTCCGGGGGGCGGACGTACACTGAAGCTTTCTTT	CASSVAASGGRTYTEAFF
TRBV5-6	TRBJ1-1	TRBD1	-	TGTGCCAGCAGACTACAGGGGAAGGTAACTGAAGCTTTCTTT	CASRLQGKVTEAFF
TRBV7-2	TRBJ1-5	TRBD1	once	TGTGCCAGCAGCTTGGACAGGGCTGGCAGCAATCAGCCCCAGCATTTT	CASSLDRAGSNQPQHF
TRBV12-3/TRBV12-4	TRBJ2-2	-	-	TGTGCCAGCAGTCAGGGCACCGGGGAGCTGTTTTTT	CASSQGTGELFF
TRBV7-3	TRBJ2-1	-	-	TGTGCCAGCAGCTTGCTCCGACCTAAGAGCTCCTACAATGAGCAGTTCTTC	CASSLLRPKSSYNEQFF
TRBV29-1	TRBJ2-7	-	-	TGCAGCGTTCGGACGGGGTACGAGCAGTACTTC	CSVRTGYEQYF
TRBV12-3/TRBV12-4	TRBJ1-6	-	-	TGTGCCAGCAGTTTACGAGGGCCCCTCCACTTT	CASSLRGPLHF
TRBV2	TRBJ1-5	-	-	TGTGCCAGCAGTTATTGGGTCAATCAGCCCCAGCATTTT	CASSYWVNQPQHF
TRBV4-2	TRBJ2-1	-	-	TGTGCCAGCAGCCTTCGGGGAGACTACAATGAGCAGTTCTTC	CASSLRGDYNEQFF
TRBV10-3	TRBJ2-7	-	-	TGTGCCATCAGTGAGGGACAATCCTACGAGCAGTACTTC	CAISEGQSYEQYF
TRBV5-1	TRBJ2-7	TRBD2	-	TGCGCCAGCAGCTTGGATCTAGCGGGAGCCTACGAGCAGTACTTC	CASSLDLAGAYEQYF
TRBV7-6	TRBJ1-6	-	-	TGTGCCAGCAGCTTAGAGGGGGGTTATAATTCACCCCTCCACTTT	CASSLEGGYNSPLHF